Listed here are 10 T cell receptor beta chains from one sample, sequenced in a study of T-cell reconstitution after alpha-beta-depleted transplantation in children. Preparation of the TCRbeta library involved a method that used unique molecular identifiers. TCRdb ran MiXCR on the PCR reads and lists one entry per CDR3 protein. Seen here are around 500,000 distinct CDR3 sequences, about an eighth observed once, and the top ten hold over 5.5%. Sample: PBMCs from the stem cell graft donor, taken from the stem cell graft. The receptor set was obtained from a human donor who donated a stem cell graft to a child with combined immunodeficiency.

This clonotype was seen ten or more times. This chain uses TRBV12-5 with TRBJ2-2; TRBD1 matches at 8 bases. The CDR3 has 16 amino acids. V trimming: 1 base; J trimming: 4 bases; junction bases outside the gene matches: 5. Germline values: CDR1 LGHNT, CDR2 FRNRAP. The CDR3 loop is CASGLATGDVTGELFF. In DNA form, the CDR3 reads TGTGCTAGTGGTTTGGCGACAGGGGATGTCACCGGGGAGCTGTTTTTT.

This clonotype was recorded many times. The CDR3 DNA is TGCAGCGTTGCTTATTTCGGGGGATCGTCCGGGGAGCTGTTTTTT. It encodes CSVAYFGGSSGELFF. This sequence joins TRBV29-1 and TRBJ2-2; tentatively, D is TRBD2 (6 bases). Trimming pared 4 bases from V and 6 bases from J, leaving 18 bases between. The CDR3 is made up of 15 amino acids. Germline V CDR1 and CDR2: SQVTM, ANQGSEA.

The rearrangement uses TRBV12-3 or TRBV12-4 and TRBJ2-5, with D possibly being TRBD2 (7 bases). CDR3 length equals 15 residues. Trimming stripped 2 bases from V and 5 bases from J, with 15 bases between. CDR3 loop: CASSLRAGAWETQYF. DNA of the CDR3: TGTGCCAGCAGTTTACGTGCGGGGGCCTGGGAGACCCAGTACTTC.

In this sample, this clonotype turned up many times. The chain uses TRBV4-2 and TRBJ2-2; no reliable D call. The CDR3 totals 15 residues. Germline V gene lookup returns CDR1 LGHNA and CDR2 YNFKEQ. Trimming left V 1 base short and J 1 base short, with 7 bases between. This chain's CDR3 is CASSQVTGNTGELFF. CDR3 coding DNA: TGTGCCAGCAGCCAAGTCACCGGGAACACCGGGGAGCTGTTTTTT.

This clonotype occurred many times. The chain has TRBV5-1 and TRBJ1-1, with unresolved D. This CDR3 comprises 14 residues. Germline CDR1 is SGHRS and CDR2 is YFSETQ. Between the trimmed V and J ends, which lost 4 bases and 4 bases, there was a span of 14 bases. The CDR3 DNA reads TGCGCCAGCAGCCCGAGGTATGAGGGCACTGAAGCTTTCTTT. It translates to CASSPRYEGTEAFF.

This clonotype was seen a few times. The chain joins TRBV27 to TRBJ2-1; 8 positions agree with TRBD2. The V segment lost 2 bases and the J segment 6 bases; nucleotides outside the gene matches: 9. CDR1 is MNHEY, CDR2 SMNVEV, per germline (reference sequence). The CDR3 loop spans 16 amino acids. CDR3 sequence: CASSLRPGLGFNEQFF. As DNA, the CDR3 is TGTGCCAGCAGTTTACGACCGGGACTAGGGTTCAATGAGCAGTTCTTC.

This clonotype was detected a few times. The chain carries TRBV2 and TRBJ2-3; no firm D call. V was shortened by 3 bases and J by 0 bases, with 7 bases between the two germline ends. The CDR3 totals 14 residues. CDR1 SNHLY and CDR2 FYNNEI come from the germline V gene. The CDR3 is CASSDLESTDTQYF. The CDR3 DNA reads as TGTGCCAGCAGTGATCTAGAAAGCACAGATACGCAGTATTTT.

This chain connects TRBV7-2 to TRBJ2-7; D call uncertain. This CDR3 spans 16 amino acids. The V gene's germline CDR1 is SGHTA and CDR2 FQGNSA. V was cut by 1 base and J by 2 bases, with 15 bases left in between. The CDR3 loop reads CASSLVLTLRPYEQYF. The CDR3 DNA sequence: TGTGCCAGCAGCTTAGTTTTAACACTTCGGCCCTACGAGCAGTACTTC.

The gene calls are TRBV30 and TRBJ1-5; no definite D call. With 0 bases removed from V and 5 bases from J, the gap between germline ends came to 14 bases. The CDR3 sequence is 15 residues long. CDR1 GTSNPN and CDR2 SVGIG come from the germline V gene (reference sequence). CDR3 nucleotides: TGTGCCTGGAGTGTACCGGCAGCTAGTTATCAGCCCCAGCATTTT. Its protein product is CAWSVPAASYQPQHF.

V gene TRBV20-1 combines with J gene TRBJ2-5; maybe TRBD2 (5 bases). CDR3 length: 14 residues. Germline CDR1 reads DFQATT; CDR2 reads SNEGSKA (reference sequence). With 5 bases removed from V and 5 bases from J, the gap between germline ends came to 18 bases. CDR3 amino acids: CSASDTTSSETQYF. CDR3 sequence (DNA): TGCAGTGCTTCTGACACCACTAGTTCTGAGACCCAGTACTTC.